A selection of T cell receptor beta chains follows, all from one sample in a study of regulatory T cells in long-lasting Graves disease. A single record per CDR3 protein comes from TCRdb applying MiXCR to the multiplex PCR reads. The data hold some 400,000 distinct CDR3 sequences, with around 14% observed a single time. This sample was also put to use in a study of T cells in Graves' hyperthyroidism and ophthalmopathy.

This specimen was peripheral blood mononuclear cells (PBMCs), taken at new diagnosis, from a patient treated with antithyroid drugs. The receptors here all came from a woman aged 25 to 45 with Graves disease. Each CDR3 is given with its conserved first and last residue. The D gene is left open where the match is weak. Expanded clones get a size class; other rows say once, few or many, or leave the size out.

NA | many | TRBJ2-3 | TRBV20-1 | CSARGFNKDSLVADTQYF | TGCAGTGCTAGAGGTTTTAACAAGGACTCTTTGGTGGCAGATACGCAGTATTTT
TRBD1 | many | TRBJ2-6 | TRBV10-3 | CAISAGTGGPGANVLTF | TGTGCCATCAGTGCGGGGACAGGGGGCCCTGGGGCCAACGTCCTGACTTTC
NA | many | TRBJ1-1 | TRBV20-1 | CSAMGQTPEAFF | TGCAGTGCTATGGGACAAACTCCTGAAGCTTTCTTT
NA | NA | TRBJ2-7 | TRBV6-5 | CASSYSADGYEQYF | TGTGCCAGCAGTTACTCCGCTGACGGCTACGAGCAGTACTTC
NA | few | TRBJ2-7 | TRBV6-5 | CASSYSKQNEQYF | TGTGCCAGCAGTTACTCGAAACAGAACGAGCAGTACTTC
NA | few | TRBJ2-6 | TRBV27 | CASSLSIARAGANVLTF | TGTGCCAGCAGTTTATCGATTGCCAGGGCTGGGGCCAACGTCCTGACTTTC
NA | many | TRBJ2-3 | TRBV5-1 | CASSRLGGADTQYF | TGCGCCAGCAGCCGACTAGGCGGGGCAGATACGCAGTATTTT
NA | NA | TRBJ2-3 | TRBV7-2 | CASSLFIGGGKSTDTQYF | TGTGCCAGCAGCTTATTCATTGGCGGGGGCAAGAGCACAGATACGCAGTATTTT
NA | few | TRBJ1-1 | TRBV24-1 | CATRSQGSYTEAFF | TGTGCCACCAGGTCACAGGGCAGCTACACTGAAGCTTTCTTT
NA | many | TRBJ2-3 | TRBV30 | CAWRIGGGDTQYF | TGTGCCTGGAGGATCGGAGGGGGCGATACGCAGTATTTT
NA | many | TRBJ2-5 | TRBV6-5 | CASSSTFTESQETQYF | TGTGCCAGCAGTTCCACTTTCACTGAGTCCCAAGAGACCCAGTACTTC
TRBD2 | few | TRBJ2-1 | TRBV5-1 | CASSTAGVRSEQFF | TGCGCCAGCAGCACTGCGGGAGTTCGGAGTGAGCAGTTCTTC
NA | few | TRBJ2-2 | TRBV29-1 | CSAVQENTGELFF | TGCAGCGCCGTGCAGGAGAACACCGGGGAGCTGTTTTTT
NA | NA | TRBJ2-2 | TRBV20-1 | CSASARDSRHGELFF | TGCAGTGCATCTGCCCGGGACTCCCGGCACGGGGAGCTGTTTTTT
TRBD1 | many | TRBJ2-1 | TRBV5-1 | CASSFGDRGYNEQFF | TGCGCCAGCAGCTTCGGGGACAGGGGCTACAATGAGCAGTTCTTC
TRBD2 | many | TRBJ2-1 | TRBV3-1 | CASSQDKRTSGILSSYNEQFF | TGTGCCAGCAGCCAAGATAAGAGGACTAGCGGGATCCTGAGCTCCTACAATGAGCAGTTCTTC
TRBD1 | many | TRBJ1-5 | TRBV25-1 | CASSGKSTTGVNQPQHF | TGTGCCAGCAGTGGAAAGAGCACGACAGGGGTAAATCAGCCCCAGCATTTT
NA | few | TRBJ1-1 | TRBV4-1 | CASRTRGIRMAFF | TGCGCCAGCAGAACGAGGGGGATTCGTATGGCTTTCTTT
NA | many | TRBJ2-1 | TRBV2 | CASRDLAYNEQFF | TGTGCCAGCAGGGACCTAGCGTACAATGAGCAGTTCTTC
TRBD2 | NA | TRBJ2-7 | TRBV5-1 | CASSYGLAGAGEQYF | TGCGCCAGCAGCTATGGACTAGCGGGAGCCGGGGAGCAGTACTTC
TRBD2 | many | TRBJ2-7 | TRBV6-2/TRBV6-3 | CASSYSLPAGTSPYEQYF | TGTGCCAGCAGTTACTCGCTTCCTGCCGGGACTAGCCCTTACGAGCAGTACTTC
NA | NA | TRBJ2-3 | TRBV27 | CASSLVLATEADTQYF | TGTGCCAGCAGTTTAGTGCTAGCCACCGAGGCAGATACGCAGTATTTT
TRBD2 | many | TRBJ2-7 | TRBV7-3 | CASSLTAGGPHEQYF | TGTGCCAGCAGCTTAACAGCGGGAGGGCCCCACGAGCAGTACTTC
NA | many | TRBJ2-7 | TRBV4-1 | CASSQDPPTSRPYEQYF | TGCGCCAGCAGCCAAGACCCTCCTACTAGCCGACCCTACGAGCAGTACTTC
NA | many | TRBJ2-3 | TRBV27 | CASRVTDTQYF | TGTGCCAGCAGGGTCACAGATACGCAGTATTTT
NA | many | TRBJ2-1 | TRBV28 | CASSKDGKAYYNEQFF | TGTGCCAGCAGTAAGGACGGGAAGGCCTACTACAATGAGCAGTTCTTC
NA | many | TRBJ2-2 | TRBV12-3/TRBV12-4 | CASSLTGLAGELFF | TGTGCCAGCAGTTTAACTGGGTTGGCCGGGGAGCTGTTTTTT
NA | few | TRBJ2-1 | TRBV19 | CASSNSVREPYNEQFF | TGTGCCAGTAGTAATTCCGTCAGGGAGCCCTACAATGAGCAGTTCTTC
NA | many | TRBJ2-5 | TRBV10-3 | CAISDPGLMGGETQYF | TGTGCCATCAGTGACCCCGGACTAATGGGGGGAGAGACCCAGTACTTC
TRBD2 | many | TRBJ2-7 | TRBV6-1 | CASIRRTSGSEEQYF | TGTGCCAGCATTAGAAGGACTAGCGGGAGTGAGGAGCAGTACTTC
TRBD1 | NA | TRBJ2-5 | TRBV24-1 | CATSETRDRVPLETQYF | TGTGCCACCAGTGAAACACGGGACAGGGTGCCTCTAGAGACCCAGTACTTC
NA | many | TRBJ2-5 | TRBV28 | CASMGWETQYF | TGTGCCAGCATGGGGTGGGAGACCCAGTACTTC
NA | NA | TRBJ1-5 | TRBV29-1 | CSVGGTSSNSNQPQHF | TGCAGCGTTGGTGGCACCTCCTCTAATAGCAATCAGCCCCAGCATTTT
TRBD1 | many | TRBJ2-3 | TRBV5-6 | CASSSGTGAGDTQYF | TGTGCCAGCAGCTCAGGGACAGGGGCAGGGGATACGCAGTATTTT
NA | many | TRBJ2-5 | TRBV27 | CASSLWGRQETQYF | TGTGCCAGCAGTTTATGGGGCAGACAAGAGACCCAGTACTTC
TRBD1 | many | TRBJ2-1 | TRBV11-2 | CASTDTGQYNEQFF | TGTGCCAGCACCGACACGGGACAGTACAATGAGCAGTTCTTC
NA | many | TRBJ2-7 | TRBV5-6 | CASSMAGTMSFYEQYF | TGTGCCAGCAGCATGGCCGGGACCATGTCCTTCTACGAGCAGTACTTC
TRBD2 | many | TRBJ2-1 | TRBV6-1 | CASSAGTRLNNEQFF | TGTGCCAGCAGTGCCGGGACTAGACTTAACAATGAGCAGTTCTTC
NA | few | TRBJ1-4 | TRBV30 | CAWRSRLGDEKLFF | TGTGCCTGGAGATCTCGACTCGGGGATGAAAAACTGTTTTTT
TRBD1 | many | TRBJ2-7 | TRBV29-1 | CSVGQGDYEQYF | TGCAGCGTTGGACAGGGGGATTACGAGCAGTACTTC
NA | many | TRBJ2-1 | TRBV11-2 | CASSLKVEQFF | TGTGCCAGCAGCTTAAAAGTTGAGCAGTTCTTC
NA | many | TRBJ1-1 | TRBV5-8 | CASSSNTGRTFMNTEAFF | TGTGCCAGCAGCTCAAACACGGGACGTACCTTCATGAACACTGAAGCTTTCTTT
TRBD2 | many | TRBJ2-1 | TRBV2 | CASTELVAGAVGSYNEQFF | TGTGCCAGCACCGAGCTCGTAGCGGGAGCAGTTGGGTCCTACAATGAGCAGTTCTTC
TRBD2 | many | TRBJ2-5 | TRBV7-2 | CASSLARGGSETQYF | TGTGCCAGCAGCTTAGCGCGGGGGGGGTCAGAGACCCAGTACTTC
NA | many | TRBJ1-1 | TRBV24-1 | CATSEGVGRNTEAFF | TGTGCCACCAGTGAAGGAGTTGGCAGAAACACTGAAGCTTTCTTT
TRBD2 | NA | TRBJ2-5 | TRBV6-1 | CASSESASGRAGQETQYF | TGTGCCAGCAGTGAATCGGCTAGCGGGAGGGCCGGGCAAGAGACCCAGTACTTC
TRBD1 | NA | TRBJ2-2 | TRBV18 | CASSTQGTGGELFF | TGTGCCAGCTCAACACAGGGGACGGGCGGGGAGCTGTTTTTT
NA | many | TRBJ2-7 | TRBV28 | CASSWGAVDYEQYF | TGTGCCAGCAGTTGGGGGGCGGTGGACTACGAGCAGTACTTC
NA | few | TRBJ2-6 | TRBV13 | CASSSPRGSGANVLTF | TGTGCCAGCAGCTCCCCCAGGGGCTCTGGGGCCAACGTCCTGACTTTC
NA | many | TRBJ1-2 | TRBV5-1 | CASSLDGSNYGYTF | TGCGCCAGCAGCTTGGACGGGAGCAACTATGGCTACACCTTC
TRBD2 | few | TRBJ2-1 | TRBV12-3/TRBV12-4 | CASRSIGLAGKENYNEQFF | TGTGCCAGCAGATCAATCGGACTAGCGGGAAAAGAGAACTACAATGAGCAGTTCTTC
NA | few | TRBJ2-2 | TRBV27 | CASSYTGIPNTGELFF | TGTGCCAGCAGTTATACAGGGATCCCGAACACCGGGGAGCTGTTTTTT
TRBD1 | few | TRBJ1-5 | TRBV6-2/TRBV6-3 | CASSATGHNQPQHF | TGTGCCAGCAGCGCGACAGGGCACAATCAGCCCCAGCATTTT
NA | few | TRBJ2-3 | TRBV20-1 | CSASPFRAATDTQYF | TGCAGTGCTAGTCCGTTCCGCGCTGCCACAGATACGCAGTATTTT
NA | many | TRBJ2-3 | TRBV18 | CASSPGEANTDTQYF | TGTGCCAGCTCACCAGGGGAGGCCAACACGGATACGCAGTATTTT
NA | many | TRBJ1-1 | TRBV30 | CAWSPLPAEAFF | TGTGCCTGGAGCCCCCTCCCCGCTGAAGCTTTCTTT
NA | NA | TRBJ2-5 | TRBV3-1 | CASSLRRTSEETQYF | TGTGCCAGCAGCCTAAGGAGGACTTCTGAGGAGACCCAGTACTTC
NA | NA | TRBJ1-6 | TRBV3-1 | CASSQVPWGNNSPLHF | TGTGCCAGCAGCCAAGTCCCGTGGGGGAATAATTCACCCCTCCACTTT
TRBD1 | many | TRBJ1-5 | TRBV15 | CATSRDETGGWKPQHF | TGTGCCACCAGCAGAGATGAGACAGGGGGCTGGAAGCCCCAGCATTTT